The rows below give T cell receptor beta chains drawn from one sample of a study of shared T cell receptors in the human thymus. Assay: immunoSEQ multiplex PCR; the TCRdb copy retains only in-frame clones and omits some. The data show about 660,000 clones, with around 87% seen just once and about 0.0094% held by the top ten. This same sample was also part of a study on human thymus T cells.

Sequencing was performed on thymocytes. The receptors were gathered from a boy in the first two years of life with a congenital heart defect. Both conserved end residues are part of each CDR3. The D gene is left open where the match is weak. Part of the rows lack a size; the others show once, few, many or a class for expanded clones.

abundance: NA
j_gene: TRBJ2-7
d_gene: NA
v_gene: TRBV6-1
CDR3aa: CASRENRAEQYF
CDR3nt: TGTGCCAGCAGGGAAAACAGGGCTGAGCAGTACTTC

abundance: NA
j_gene: TRBJ2-1
d_gene: NA
v_gene: TRBV11-3
CDR3aa: CASSFRDEQFF
CDR3nt: TGTGCCAGCAGCTTCAGGGATGAGCAGTTCTTC

abundance: NA
j_gene: TRBJ1-2
d_gene: TRBD1
v_gene: TRBV4-3
CDR3aa: CASSQALDRGVTSYTF
CDR3nt: TGCGCCAGCAGCCAAGCCCTGGACAGGGGCGTTACCAGCTACACCTTC

abundance: NA
j_gene: TRBJ2-6
d_gene: NA
v_gene: TRBV18
CDR3aa: CASSPTPGANVLTF
CDR3nt: TGTGCCAGCTCACCAACTCCTGGGGCCAACGTCCTGACTTTC

abundance: NA
j_gene: TRBJ2-4
d_gene: NA
v_gene: TRBV6-5
CDR3aa: CASSTTSLAKNIQYF
CDR3nt: TGTGCCAGCTCTACGACTAGTCTGGCCAAAAACATTCAGTACTTC

abundance: NA
j_gene: TRBJ2-1
d_gene: NA
v_gene: TRBV28
CDR3aa: CASSLLAGSEQFF
CDR3nt: TGTGCCAGCAGTTTATTAGCAGGGTCTGAGCAGTTCTTC

abundance: NA
j_gene: TRBJ2-3
d_gene: NA
v_gene: TRBV19
CDR3aa: CASSIVPDPLASTDTQYF
CDR3nt: TGTGCCAGTAGTATAGTCCCGGATCCCTTAGCTAGCACAGATACGCAGTATTTT

abundance: NA
j_gene: TRBJ1-2
d_gene: TRBD1
v_gene: TRBV2
CDR3aa: CASTKTGVYGYTF
CDR3nt: TGTGCCAGCACGAAAACAGGGGTCTATGGCTACACCTTC

abundance: NA
j_gene: TRBJ1-4
d_gene: TRBD1
v_gene: TRBV25-1
CDR3aa: CASHGQGDEKLFF
CDR3nt: TGTGCCAGCCACGGACAGGGCGATGAAAAACTGTTTTTT

abundance: NA
j_gene: TRBJ1-6
d_gene: TRBD1
v_gene: TRBV13
CDR3aa: CASSLTGFSPLHF
CDR3nt: TGTGCCAGCAGCTTGACAGGGTTTTCACCCCTCCACTTT

abundance: NA
j_gene: TRBJ1-1
d_gene: NA
v_gene: TRBV14
CDR3aa: CASSQGRNTEAFF
CDR3nt: TGTGCCAGCAGCCAAGGGAGGAACACTGAAGCTTTCTTT

abundance: NA
j_gene: TRBJ2-7
d_gene: NA
v_gene: TRBV12-5
CDR3aa: CASGFPYSYEQYF
CDR3nt: TGTGCTAGTGGTTTCCCTTACTCCTACGAGCAGTACTTC

abundance: NA
j_gene: TRBJ2-7
d_gene: TRBD1
v_gene: TRBV28
CDR3aa: CASSWDRGHYEQYF
CDR3nt: TGTGCCAGCAGTTGGGACAGGGGGCATTACGAGCAGTACTTC

abundance: NA
j_gene: TRBJ1-3
d_gene: NA
v_gene: TRBV5-1
CDR3aa: CASSPTPLQGASGNTIYF
CDR3nt: TGCGCCAGCAGCCCAACCCCTCTACAGGGAGCCTCTGGAAACACCATATATTTT

abundance: NA
j_gene: TRBJ1-3
d_gene: NA
v_gene: TRBV15
CDR3aa: CATSRDSRESGNTIYF
CDR3nt: TGTGCCACCAGCAGGGATTCCAGGGAATCTGGAAACACCATATATTTT

abundance: NA
j_gene: TRBJ1-3
d_gene: NA
v_gene: TRBV15
CDR3aa: CATTSPEISGNTIYF
CDR3nt: TGTGCCACAACCTCTCCAGAAATCTCTGGAAACACCATATATTTT

abundance: NA
j_gene: TRBJ2-3
d_gene: NA
v_gene: TRBV29-1
CDR3aa: CSVDRADTQYF
CDR3nt: TGCAGCGTTGACAGGGCAGATACGCAGTATTTT

abundance: NA
j_gene: TRBJ2-1
d_gene: NA
v_gene: TRBV5-1
CDR3aa: CASSLVPAGIPPSYNEQFF
CDR3nt: TGCGCCAGCAGCTTAGTGCCAGCGGGCATCCCTCCCTCCTACAATGAGCAGTTCTTC

abundance: NA
j_gene: TRBJ2-1
d_gene: TRBD2
v_gene: TRBV29-1
CDR3aa: CSAMTSGGANHNEQFF
CDR3nt: TGCAGCGCAATGACTAGCGGGGGGGCCAATCACAATGAGCAGTTCTTC

abundance: NA
j_gene: TRBJ1-2
d_gene: TRBD1
v_gene: TRBV7-2
CDR3aa: CASSLYQGGYGYTF
CDR3nt: TGTGCCAGCAGCTTATACCAGGGGGGCTATGGCTACACCTTC

abundance: NA
j_gene: TRBJ2-5
d_gene: TRBD1
v_gene: TRBV19
CDR3aa: CASSPDRAYQETQYF
CDR3nt: TGTGCCAGTAGTCCCGACAGGGCTTACCAAGAGACCCAGTACTTC

abundance: NA
j_gene: TRBJ1-1
d_gene: TRBD1
v_gene: TRBV7-9
CDR3aa: CASSSGQGNTEAFF
CDR3nt: TGTGCCAGCAGCTCGGGACAGGGCAACACTGAAGCTTTCTTT

abundance: NA
j_gene: TRBJ2-7
d_gene: TRBD1
v_gene: TRBV6-5
CDR3aa: CASNGGTGGEQYF
CDR3nt: TGTGCCAGCAATGGGGGGACAGGCGGTGAGCAGTACTTC

abundance: few
j_gene: TRBJ1-5
d_gene: TRBD1
v_gene: TRBV4-3
CDR3aa: CASSPDREGDQPQHF
CDR3nt: TGCGCCAGCAGTCCTGACAGGGAAGGGGATCAGCCCCAGCATTTT

abundance: NA
j_gene: TRBJ2-2
d_gene: NA
v_gene: TRBV27
CDR3aa: CASSSGIQGFLNTGELFF
CDR3nt: TGTGCCAGCAGTTCCGGCATTCAGGGATTTCTTAACACCGGGGAGCTGTTTTTT

abundance: NA
j_gene: TRBJ2-7
d_gene: NA
v_gene: TRBV18
CDR3aa: CASSLRTLYEQYF
CDR3nt: TGTGCCAGCTCACTGCGAACCCTATACGAGCAGTACTTC

abundance: few
j_gene: TRBJ2-7
d_gene: TRBD1
v_gene: TRBV2
CDR3aa: CASREDRGGRMVYEQYF
CDR3nt: TGTGCCAGCAGAGAGGACAGGGGAGGAAGGATGGTCTACGAGCAGTACTTC

abundance: NA
j_gene: TRBJ2-7
d_gene: NA
v_gene: TRBV5-6
CDR3aa: CASSLVSRDSEQYF
CDR3nt: TGTGCCAGCAGCTTGGTGAGTCGGGATAGCGAGCAGTACTTC

abundance: NA
j_gene: TRBJ2-3
d_gene: NA
v_gene: TRBV4-2
CDR3aa: CASSQDETSTDTQYF
CDR3nt: TGTGCCAGCAGCCAAGATGAGACTAGCACAGATACGCAGTATTTT

abundance: NA
j_gene: TRBJ2-2
d_gene: TRBD1
v_gene: TRBV19
CDR3aa: CASSTKPGDRVGANTGELFF
CDR3nt: TGTGCCAGTAGTACGAAACCCGGGGACAGGGTTGGCGCGAACACCGGGGAGCTGTTTTTT

abundance: NA
j_gene: TRBJ2-7
d_gene: TRBD2
v_gene: TRBV5-5
CDR3aa: CASSLSGGRAYEQYF
CDR3nt: TGTGCCAGCAGCTTGTCCGGCGGGAGAGCCTACGAGCAGTACTTC

abundance: NA
j_gene: TRBJ2-5
d_gene: NA
v_gene: TRBV28
CDR3aa: CASSLHRVGETQYF
CDR3nt: TGTGCCAGCAGTTTGCACAGGGTTGGGGAGACCCAGTACTTC

abundance: NA
j_gene: TRBJ1-4
d_gene: NA
v_gene: TRBV18
CDR3aa: CASPPEGVYVEKLFF
CDR3nt: TGTGCCAGCCCACCTGAGGGGGTTTACGTTGAAAAACTGTTTTTT

abundance: NA
j_gene: TRBJ2-7
d_gene: NA
v_gene: TRBV10-1
CDR3aa: CASSDNYEQYF
CDR3nt: TGCGCCAGCAGTGATAACTACGAGCAGTACTTC

abundance: NA
j_gene: TRBJ2-7
d_gene: NA
v_gene: TRBV14
CDR3aa: CASSQAPVYEQYF
CDR3nt: TGTGCCAGCAGCCAAGCACCGGTATACGAGCAGTACTTC

abundance: NA
j_gene: TRBJ2-1
d_gene: TRBD2
v_gene: TRBV7-8
CDR3aa: CASSSRTSGVNEQFF
CDR3nt: TGTGCCAGCAGCTCACGGACTAGCGGGGTCAATGAGCAGTTCTTC

abundance: NA
j_gene: TRBJ2-7
d_gene: TRBD1
v_gene: TRBV6-1
CDR3aa: CASSEFYRGPGGYF
CDR3nt: TGTGCCAGCAGTGAATTTTACAGGGGGCCTGGAGGGTACTTC

abundance: few
j_gene: TRBJ2-6
d_gene: NA
v_gene: TRBV6-1
CDR3aa: CASSEGNQGSGANVLTF
CDR3nt: TGTGCCAGCAGTGAAGGGAACCAGGGATCTGGGGCCAACGTCCTGACTTTC

abundance: NA
j_gene: TRBJ1-5
d_gene: NA
v_gene: TRBV13
CDR3aa: CASSVQGSNQPQHF
CDR3nt: TGTGCCAGCAGCGTACAGGGCAGCAATCAGCCCCAGCATTTT

abundance: NA
j_gene: TRBJ1-5
d_gene: TRBD1
v_gene: TRBV28
CDR3aa: CASSFPPDRSSFDMDQPQHF
CDR3nt: TGTGCCAGCAGTTTCCCCCCGGACAGGAGCTCCTTCGATATGGATCAGCCCCAGCATTTT

abundance: NA
j_gene: TRBJ2-1
d_gene: TRBD1
v_gene: TRBV7-9
CDR3aa: CASSRDRGAYNEQFF
CDR3nt: TGTGCCAGCAGCCGGGACAGGGGAGCGTACAATGAGCAGTTCTTC

abundance: NA
j_gene: TRBJ1-2
d_gene: TRBD1
v_gene: TRBV5-6
CDR3aa: CASSLGLTGYYGYTF
CDR3nt: TGTGCCAGCAGCCTGGGGTTGACAGGGTACTATGGCTACACCTTC

abundance: NA
j_gene: TRBJ2-1
d_gene: TRBD1
v_gene: TRBV28
CDR3aa: CASSLGQGRGNEQFF
CDR3nt: TGTGCCAGCAGTTTGGGACAGGGACGAGGAAATGAGCAGTTCTTC

abundance: NA
j_gene: TRBJ2-1
d_gene: TRBD1
v_gene: TRBV29-1
CDR3aa: CSVHRDRDHNEQFF
CDR3nt: TGCAGCGTTCACCGGGACAGGGACCACAATGAGCAGTTCTTC

abundance: NA
j_gene: TRBJ1-5
d_gene: TRBD1
v_gene: TRBV19
CDR3aa: CASRSVRDRGVQPQHF
CDR3nt: TGTGCCAGTAGATCCGTCCGGGACAGGGGAGTTCAGCCCCAGCATTTT

abundance: NA
j_gene: TRBJ1-2
d_gene: TRBD1
v_gene: TRBV7-8
CDR3aa: CASREAGTGANYGYTF
CDR3nt: TGTGCCAGCAGGGAAGCCGGGACAGGGGCAAACTATGGCTACACCTTC

abundance: NA
j_gene: TRBJ2-7
d_gene: TRBD1
v_gene: TRBV29-1
CDR3aa: CSVRDRGRDEQYF
CDR3nt: TGCAGCGTCCGGGACAGGGGCCGGGACGAGCAGTACTTC

abundance: once
j_gene: TRBJ2-1
d_gene: NA
v_gene: TRBV19
CDR3aa: CASSTPVPEKCNEEQFF
CDR3nt: TGTGCCAGTAGTACCCCCGTCCCAGAAAAGTGCAATGAAGAGCAGTTCTTC

abundance: NA
j_gene: TRBJ2-5
d_gene: NA
v_gene: TRBV7-9
CDR3aa: CASSLGIQETQYF
CDR3nt: TGTGCCAGCAGCTTAGGTATCCAAGAGACCCAGTACTTC

abundance: NA
j_gene: TRBJ1-1
d_gene: NA
v_gene: TRBV29-1
CDR3aa: CSVGAENTEAFF
CDR3nt: TGCAGCGTAGGGGCGGAGAACACTGAAGCTTTCTTT